A selection of T cell receptor beta chains follows, all from one sample in a study of shared clonotypes between healthy human individuals. Using immunoSEQ multiplex PCR, the repertoire was profiled, and TCRdb retains in-frame clones only, with some absent. The table includes hundreds of thousands of clones, around 75% detected once. Sequencing was done on a sample of PBMCs. The receptors were gathered from a woman aged 40-49 years in good health. Some clones in this sample may be carry-over from other donors' samples. Both conserved end residues are part of each CDR3. Each record gives: V gene, clone size, J gene, CDR3 length, D gene, CDR3 protein, CDR3 DNA. A D gene is named only where the DNA matches it firmly. The size of a clone is reported for some rows only, either as once, few or many, or as a class for expanded clones.

V gene: TRBV14
clone size: once
J gene: TRBJ2-7
CDR3 length: 13
D gene: TRBD2
CDR3 protein: CASSQQLAAEQYF
CDR3 DNA: TGTGCCAGCAGCCAACAACTAGCGGCCGAGCAGTACTTC

V gene: TRBV7-9
clone size: .
J gene: TRBJ1-1
CDR3 length: 15
D gene: TRBD1
CDR3 protein: CASSLPGTGNTEAFF
CDR3 DNA: TGTGCCAGCAGCCTGCCCGGGACAGGGAACACTGAAGCTTTCTTT

V gene: TRBV6-6
clone size: .
J gene: TRBJ1-2
CDR3 length: 13
D gene: .
CDR3 protein: CASSYSVSGGYTF
CDR3 DNA: TGTGCCAGCAGTTACTCAGTCTCGGGTGGCTACACCTTC

V gene: TRBV19
clone size: .
J gene: TRBJ2-2
CDR3 length: 14
D gene: TRBD2
CDR3 protein: CASNAGVDTGELFF
CDR3 DNA: TGTGCCAGTAATGCGGGAGTGGACACCGGGGAGCTGTTTTTT

V gene: TRBV14
clone size: .
J gene: TRBJ2-1
CDR3 length: 16
D gene: .
CDR3 protein: CASSQVIRGVYNEQFF
CDR3 DNA: TGTGCCAGCAGCCAAGTCATTAGGGGGGTTTACAATGAGCAGTTCTTC

V gene: TRBV28
clone size: .
J gene: TRBJ2-1
CDR3 length: 15
D gene: TRBD2
CDR3 protein: CASSFRREAPREQFF
CDR3 DNA: TGTGCCAGCAGTTTCCGGCGGGAGGCCCCAAGGGAGCAGTTCTTC

V gene: TRBV10-3
clone size: .
J gene: TRBJ2-2
CDR3 length: 13
D gene: TRBD1
CDR3 protein: CAAGTANTGELFF
CDR3 DNA: TGTGCCGCCGGGACAGCGAACACCGGGGAGCTGTTTTTT

V gene: TRBV27
clone size: .
J gene: TRBJ1-1
CDR3 length: 14
D gene: .
CDR3 protein: CASSLSSTNTEAFF
CDR3 DNA: TGTGCCAGCAGTTTAAGTTCCACTAACACTGAAGCTTTCTTT

V gene: TRBV18
clone size: .
J gene: TRBJ2-3
CDR3 length: 15
D gene: .
CDR3 protein: CASSPGLAGTDTQYF
CDR3 DNA: TGTGCCAGCTCACCCGGGCTAGCTGGCACAGATACGCAGTATTTT

V gene: TRBV19
clone size: .
J gene: TRBJ2-3
CDR3 length: 13
D gene: .
CDR3 protein: CASSIVPGDTQYF
CDR3 DNA: TGTGCCAGTAGTATTGTGCCGGGAGATACGCAGTATTTT

V gene: TRBV7-6
clone size: .
J gene: TRBJ2-3
CDR3 length: 15
D gene: TRBD1
CDR3 protein: CASSSTGVPTDTQYF
CDR3 DNA: TGTGCCAGCAGCTCGACAGGGGTCCCCACAGATACGCAGTATTTT

V gene: TRBV29-1
clone size: .
J gene: TRBJ2-7
CDR3 length: 14
D gene: .
CDR3 protein: CSVGNRVSSYEQYF
CDR3 DNA: TGCAGCGTGGGGAACAGGGTATCCTCCTACGAGCAGTACTTC

V gene: TRBV28
clone size: .
J gene: TRBJ2-5
CDR3 length: 13
D gene: .
CDR3 protein: CASSLSEEETQYF
CDR3 DNA: TGTGCCAGCAGTTTATCGGAGGAAGAGACCCAGTACTTC

V gene: TRBV5-4
clone size: .
J gene: TRBJ2-5
CDR3 length: 16
D gene: TRBD2
CDR3 protein: CASSINSGRSGETQYF
CDR3 DNA: TGTGCCAGCAGCATAAATAGCGGGAGGTCCGGAGAGACCCAGTACTTC

V gene: TRBV7-9
clone size: .
J gene: TRBJ1-1
CDR3 length: 14
D gene: .
CDR3 protein: CVSTPQGSNTEAFF
CDR3 DNA: TGTGTCAGCACCCCCCAGGGGTCGAACACTGAAGCTTTCTTT

V gene: TRBV27
clone size: many
J gene: TRBJ2-1
CDR3 length: 16
D gene: TRBD2
CDR3 protein: CASSSYLAGGYNEQFF
CDR3 DNA: TGTGCCAGCAGTTCCTATTTAGCGGGAGGATACAATGAGCAGTTCTTC